Listed here is a single T cell receptor beta chain. The specificity of this receptor is unknown. Within one base of it there is no much larger clone, and no base qualities were kept. V loses 7 bases at its end and J loses 11 bases; junction bases beyond the gene matches: 6. The germline V gene sets CDR1 to SNHLY and CDR2 to FYNNEI. The CDR3 holds 14 amino acids from the cysteine to the phenylalanine. Of all the DNA, just the CDR3 is kept, 42 bases in frame from base 1. This sample was taken from a study of cytomegalovirus exposure and HLA in healthy donors (dated by TCRdb to 2016 to 2017). Describing the broader study: In an earlier analysis of 587 of the donors, less than 350 Gb of sequence data and 90 million to 120 million unique TCR beta sequences from 150 million to 200 million T cells were reported. High-throughput TCR immunosequencing, statistical association of individual TCRs with disease status, and machine learning were combined to predict cytomegalovirus infection status. An earlier analysis of several hundred of the donors used high-throughput TCR beta sequencing to judge whether each TCR beta V gene segment behaved as functional or pseudogenic. About 330 gigabases of sequencing data and 75 million to 85 million unique TCR sequences made up an early release that covered 500 to 700 HLA-typed donors. The study was designed to test whether signatures of past pathogen exposure could be identified by cataloging public T cell receptors. Rather than using new phenotypic data, the later analysis identified candidate immune exposures from TCR beta sequences and from how often those sequences occurred across donors. Among about 400 genotyped donors of the cohort, an average of approximately 240,000 unique TCR beta nucleotide sequences was sequenced per donor, of which about 18% were non-productive. The T cell repertoires of around 730 subjects were profiled by immunosequencing and related to cytomegalovirus serostatus. In a later analysis, previously published TCR beta repertoires from several hundred donors were re-analyzed and high-resolution HLA genotyping was added so that TCR occurrence patterns could be studied. Donor age, sex, ethnicity and CMV serostatus were collected together with the repertoire data. Because of strong linkage in the cohort, a few DR-DQ haplotypes were treated as single units for association and clustering. A later genetic analysis used genome-wide SNP genotypes for about three fifths of the 666 donors, treating that subset as a discovery cohort. Besides the first cohort of roughly 660 subjects, a separate validation cohort made up of 120 different subjects was used. The genetic ancestry cluster associated with self-reported Caucasian donors included about 84% of the approximately 410 genotyped donors. HLA typing included class I and class II loci at four-digit resolution. All discovery cohort repertoires had been generated using a single sequencing platform. Typing coverage differed by locus: A, B, C, DRB1 and DQB1 were typed in roughly 620-630 donors, DQA1 in about 500, DPA1 in 600 to 610, and DPB1 in 472. What the study reported, not specific to this receptor: While some public TCRs were present in many individuals, most TCR sequences turned up only very rarely across donors. When HLA alleles, especially DR and DQ, strongly co-occurred, attributing TCR associations to individual alleles was difficult. In a later analysis, some 17,000 TCR beta sequences were associated with specific HLA alleles at a false discovery rate of 0.05. Sequencing depth was assumed to be roughly uniform across donors in the presence/absence analyses, though that assumption may not hold. In a later analysis, HLA-associated TCR beta chains showed more clonal expansion and lower generation probabilities than non-associated chains that were equally common. The sequencing pipeline was judged likely to have produced a cluster of highly shared sequence variants as a technical artifact. Because the 87-base-pair reads could not distinguish some IMGT-functional V segments, including TRBV6-2 and TRBV6-3, those segments were excluded. In both the original and validation cohorts, the classifier was reported to diagnose cytomegalovirus status with high specificity and sensitivity. It was suggested by the authors that the approach could potentially be generalized to other disease states and immunological phenotypes. HLA typing was unavailable for some donors at each locus, so association tests used only the typed subset. Correlated functional status among segregating V segments might be attributable to linkage disequilibrium, but an unknown experimental factor could not be ruled out. Because counts were too low, more than 15 rarely observed V segments, including chromosome 9 orphons, were excluded from the earlier analysis of 587 of the donors. Most CMV-associated TCR beta chains appeared to be HLA-restricted in a later analysis, and the HLA associations seemed to be driven largely by CMV exposure. In a later analysis, several top co-occurrence clusters were reported to appear linked to parvovirus B19, influenza, CMV and Epstein-Barr virus. A further reported finding was that TCR beta sequences accurately predicted the HLA-A and HLA-B alleles for most subjects in the first cohort. Broadly in line with IMGT annotations, most TCR beta V segments showed up in productive rearrangements about 87% or about 30% of the time in an earlier analysis of roughly 590 of the donors. According to a later analysis, TCR association rates differed among HLA loci, with DRB1 alleles showing the most associated TCRs and HLA-C alleles showing the fewest. Compared with the roughly 720-donor mean, donors in an Asian-associated ancestry cluster had fewer N-insertions in productive TCRs, according to a later genetic analysis. Only TCR beta chains were sequenced in this cohort, and the absence of alpha or paired-chain data limited detectable features. A few of the identified cytomegalovirus-associated TCR beta chains were confirmed in vitro to be specific for cytomegalovirus antigens. CMV serostatus was the only immune exposure information available for the cohort. The study listed 150 to 200 TCR beta chains as associated with cytomegalovirus. V-gene and J-gene trimming of TCR beta chains was associated with a missense DCLRE1C variant in a later genetic analysis, and the association was replicated in an independent cohort.

The cohort comprised fewer than 700 healthy bone marrow donors. At the time of sampling, all cohort members were nominally healthy, though unrecorded immune exposures were likely present. The donor was CMV seronegative and belonged to the group of over 300 seronegative cohort members. Every donor gave a peripheral blood sample, and the peripheral blood mononuclear cells from that sample were used for TCR beta sequencing. Genomic DNA was extracted from the blood cell samples with the Qiagen DNeasy Blood Extraction Kit. Library preparation used the immunoSEQ multiplex PCR assay. A mixture of 60 forward primers for TCR Vbeta segments and 13 reverse primers for TCR Jbeta segments was used in the multiplex PCR. A multiplex PCR assay on genomic DNA amplified the CDR3 region of rearranged TCR beta genes. The Illumina HiSeq System was used to sequence the amplified TCR beta libraries as 87-base-pair reads. The authors' pipeline ran thus. Across the roughly 670 repertoires, a later analysis counted about 81 million unique TCR beta chains, 9.5 million to 13 million of which were shared by at least two donors. A nearest-neighbor algorithm error-corrected the raw reads and collapsed the reads into unique sequences, merging closely related sequences to remove PCR and sequencing errors. CDR3 sequences were aligned to IMGT reference sequences to assign V, D and J gene segments. Each retained sequence needed at least a six-nucleotide match to both a V gene segment and a J gene segment. Rearrangements were called productive when the CDR3 lacked stop codons and stayed in frame with V and J; all others were non-productive. Following IMGT convention, CDR3 was defined as the stretch from the second conserved V-encoded cysteine up to the conserved J-encoded phenylalanine. The earlier analysis of roughly 590 of the donors excluded sequences that lacked an unambiguous match to a single V gene segment. In an earlier analysis of a few hundred of the donors, V segments were called functional above 56.7% productive rearrangements and were called segregating when the between-donor standard deviation exceeded 5%. To diagnose cytomegalovirus status from the catalog of TCR beta chain sequences, a statistical classification framework was built. In a later analysis, V and J genes were assigned by comparing TCR nucleotide sequences against IMGT/GENE-DB human TR gene sequences. Using the TCRdist pipeline, a later analysis assigned CDR3 sequences along with most-parsimonious VDJ recombination scenarios. In a later analysis, every TCR beta chain was defined by the combination of its CDR3 amino acid sequence and its V-gene family, and reads without a unique V-gene family were dropped. A later analysis removed 500 to 650 highly shared, low-generation-probability nucleotide sequences to deal with suspected cross-contamination and a sequencing artifact. In a later analysis, a clonal expansion index for each public chain was calculated from normalized within-repertoire ranks of inferred template counts. In a later analysis, generation probabilities were computed with a VDJ recombination model fitted to out-of-frame rearrangements, and the resulting probabilities were checked against IGoR. In a later analysis, hypergeometric tests were used to score TCR-TCR, TCR-HLA and TCR-CMV co-occurrence, with a repertoire-size bias correction applied to TCR pairs. A later analysis estimated false discovery rates by permuting HLA or CMV assignments 20 times. In a later analysis, co-occurring TCRs were grouped with DBSCAN, and TCRdist sequence similarity was added when clustering was performed within HLA-allele-positive subsets. Repertoires with fewer than 30,000 or more than 120,000 public chains were left out of co-occurrence clustering, as were four to six repertoires with anomalous nucleotide sharing. This is the immuneACCESS table as TCRdb keeps it, with only in-frame sequences that have V and J called. A part of the clones is gone; compared with another copy, unresolved V genes explain less than half, and the rest is unexplained. From that table come the V and J calls and clone size; the DNA was used to work out D and trimming. Here the sample has 170,000 or so clones; over 75% occur a single time. The top ten clonotypes cover about 2.4% of the sample.

Source material: PBMCs. The rearranged segments are TRBV2 and TRBJ2-1, and TRBD2 aligns with 15 junction nucleotides. The receptor was derived from a man aged 55 to 70 in good health and CMV-seronegative. This receptor has the CDR3 CASTRTSGRDKQFF. Read as DNA, the sequence is TGTGCCAGCACCCGGACTAGCGGGAGGGATAAGCAGTTCTTC.